This T cell receptor (beta chain) originates from a study of cytomegalovirus exposure and HLA in healthy donors. Study results and caveats: Confirmation in vitro established that a few CMV-associated chains were specific for CMV antigens.

The CDR3 has 14 residues. With V trimmed by 4 bases and J by 7 bases, 10 bases remained unmatched. Germline V gene sequence: CDR1 SGHRS, CDR2 YFSETQ. The primer mix had 60 Vbeta and 13 Jbeta primers. Under the authors' procedure: Later, an analysis found roughly 80 million unique TCR beta chains, and some 10 million of these were shared. Here immunoSEQ multiplex PCR was the method, and the copy in TCRdb shows in-frame clones only, minus some. That table gives V, J and clone size, and the DNA gave D and trimming. In all, the sample yields about 78,000 clones. As to this clone: Its matching antigen is unknown.

This sequence originates from a female donor in good health and CMV-seropositive. The sequencing input was PBMCs. The chain carries TRBV5-1 and TRBJ1-2; 7 positions agree with TRBD1. CDR3 coding DNA: TGCGCCAGCAGCACCCAGGGCCCAGGGGGTGGCTACACCTTC. Its translation: CASSTQGPGGGYTF.